A selection of T cell receptor beta chains follows, all from one sample in a study of blood T cell repertoires in COVID-19. Generated by immunoSEQ multiplex PCR, the TCRdb table keeps only in-frame clones and is missing some. The sample yields roughly 180,000 clones, approximately 88% seen once. The specimen sequenced was PBMCs or T cells enriched from blood (not recorded which). The source is an older woman who had recovered from COVID-19. CDR3s include the opening cysteine and the closing phenylalanine or tryptophan. A D gene is named only where the DNA matches it firmly. Rows give clone size only sometimes, using once, few, many, or a class for an expanded clone.

NA,TRBV21-1,TRBJ1-6,NA,TGTGCCAGCAGCTTAAGCAGGGGGACAGAGAAGAGCTCCTATAATTCACCCCTCCACTTT,CASSLSRGTEKSSYNSPLHF
NA,TRBV6-5,TRBJ1-1,NA,TGTGCCAGCAAAGACGGACAGAACACTGAAGCTTTCTTT,CASKDGQNTEAFF
NA,TRBV30,TRBJ1-1,NA,TGTGCCTGGAGTCTTACGACAGTAGGCAAAGCTTTCTTT,CAWSLTTVGKAFF
NA,TRBV4-2,TRBJ2-5,TRBD2,TGTGCCAGCAGCCAAGTTTCAGCGGGGGGAAAAGAGACCCAGTACTTC,CASSQVSAGGKETQYF
NA,TRBV7-9,TRBJ2-3,NA,TGTGCCAGCAGCTTATTTCTTGCGGATACGCAGTATTTT,CASSLFLADTQYF
once,TRBV5-1,TRBJ2-5,NA,TGCGCCAGCAGCTGGGGACTCAACCAAGAGACCCAGTACTTC,CASSWGLNQETQYF
few,TRBV5-1,TRBJ2-5,TRBD2,TGCGCCAGCAGCTTGGCGGTAGCGGGGGGCCAAGAGACCCAGTACTTC,CASSLAVAGGQETQYF
NA,TRBV2,TRBJ2-5,NA,TGTGCCAGCAGTCGGGGTTCTCAAGAGACCCAGTACTTC,CASSRGSQETQYF
NA,TRBV19,TRBJ2-5,TRBD2,TGTGCCAGTAGCCTAACTAGCGGGAGGAGACAGACCCAGTACTTC,CASSLTSGRRQTQYF
few,TRBV7-2,TRBJ1-1,NA,TGTGCCAGCAGCTTAAGGGTTGGCGTAATCGGGGAGGGCACTGAAGCTTTCTTT,CASSLRVGVIGEGTEAFF
few,TRBV7-9,TRBJ2-1,TRBD2,TGTGCCAGCAGCTTACTAGCGGGAGCCATTAAGCATGAGCAGTTCTTC,CASSLLAGAIKHEQFF
NA,TRBV30,TRBJ1-1,TRBD1,TGTGCCTGGAGTCGACAGGGGCGCACTGAAGCTTTCTTT,CAWSRQGRTEAFF
NA,TRBV2,TRBJ2-7,NA,TGTGCCAGCATGAGCACAGGGCTTGTATCCTACGAGCAGTACTTC,CASMSTGLVSYEQYF
NA,TRBV11-2,TRBJ2-3,NA,TGTGCCAGCAGCCCTAGCACAGATACGCAGTATTTT,CASSPSTDTQYF
NA,TRBV27,TRBJ1-1,NA,TGTGCCAGCAGTTCTCGCCTAAGTTGGAGCAACACTGAAGCTTTCTTT,CASSSRLSWSNTEAFF
NA,TRBV19,TRBJ2-1,NA,TGTGCCAGTAGTACAGGCGGGCTTGGCAATGAGCAGTTCTTC,CASSTGGLGNEQFF
NA,TRBV7-8,TRBJ2-1,NA,TGTGCCAGCAGCTTAGACTTCTCCTCTGAGCAGTTCTTC,CASSLDFSSEQFF
many,TRBV5-6,TRBJ2-5,NA,TGTGCCAGCAGCTGGGAGGCTAGCTGGGAGACCCAGTACTTC,CASSWEASWETQYF
NA,TRBV27,TRBJ2-5,TRBD2,TGTGCCAGCAGCTTTCCGGGGGGAGAGACCCAGTACTTC,CASSFPGGETQYF
NA,TRBV2,TRBJ1-2,NA,TGTGCCAGCAAAAGGGAGGGCTACACCTTC,CASKREGYTF
NA,TRBV19,TRBJ2-1,NA,TGTGCCAGTAGTATCCCCCCTCTTCAGTTCTTC,CASSIPPLQFF
NA,TRBV10-2,TRBJ2-1,TRBD1,TGCGCCAGCCGAGAGGGGGACAGCCATGAGCAGTTCTTC,CASREGDSHEQFF
NA,TRBV4-1,TRBJ2-3,TRBD2,TGCGCCAGCAGCCAAGTGGACGCGGGAGGAGACACAGATACGCAGTATTTT,CASSQVDAGGDTDTQYF
NA,TRBV11-2,TRBJ2-3,NA,TGTGCCAGCAGCAAGGGACTCAATCAGCGCACAGATACGCAGTATTTT,CASSKGLNQRTDTQYF
NA,TRBV7-3,TRBJ1-1,NA,TGTGCCAGCAGCATAGGGGGACTGAACACTGAAGCTTTCTTT,CASSIGGLNTEAFF
NA,TRBV19,TRBJ1-1,NA,TGTGCCAGTAGTAGAGGCATGAACACTGAAGCTTTCTTT,CASSRGMNTEAFF
NA,TRBV9,TRBJ1-6,NA,TGTGCCAGCACCCAGGCAGGGGATAATTCACCCCTCCACTTT,CASTQAGDNSPLHF
NA,TRBV28,TRBJ1-2,NA,TGTGCCAGCAGTTTACTCCACTATGGCTACACCTTC,CASSLLHYGYTF
NA,TRBV5-1,TRBJ2-3,TRBD2,TGCGCCAGCCAGGGACTAGCGGGCACAGATACGCAGTATTTT,CASQGLAGTDTQYF
NA,TRBV6-1,TRBJ2-5,NA,TGTGCCAGCAGTGAATTAGGCAGGGCCCAAGAGACCCAGTACTTC,CASSELGRAQETQYF
NA,TRBV5-1,TRBJ1-6,TRBD1,TGCGCCAGCAGCGGGGGACAGTCCGATTCACCCCTCCACTTT,CASSGGQSDSPLHF
NA,TRBV5-1,TRBJ2-7,NA,TGCGCCAGCAGCTTCTCCGGCAGGTCCTACGAGCAGTACTTC,CASSFSGRSYEQYF
NA,TRBV29-1,TRBJ2-3,NA,TGCAGCGTTGATAGTGACCGAGGATGGACAGATACGCAGTATTTT,CSVDSDRGWTDTQYF
NA,TRBV24-1,TRBJ1-5,NA,TGTGCCACCAGTGAGCAGGGGAGTCAGCCCCAGCATTTT,CATSEQGSQPQHF
NA,TRBV18,TRBJ2-7,TRBD2,TGTGCCAGCTCACGCTCCCCGAGCGGGAGAGGCTACGAGCAGTACTTC,CASSRSPSGRGYEQYF
NA,TRBV19,TRBJ2-4,TRBD1,TGTGCCAGTAGTATACAGGGAGCGGGACAGGGGAACATTCAGTACTTC,CASSIQGAGQGNIQYF
NA,TRBV2,TRBJ2-3,NA,TGTGCCAGCAACGAATTCGGGGATACGCAGTATTTT,CASNEFGDTQYF
NA,TRBV3-1/TRBV3-2,TRBJ1-5,NA,TGTGCCAGCAGCCGTGTGGCGGGTCAGCCCCAGCATTTT,CASSRVAGQPQHF
NA,TRBV11-2,TRBJ2-5,NA,TGTGCCAGCAGCTGGTCGACAGAACAAGAGACCCAGTACTTC,CASSWSTEQETQYF
few,TRBV3-1/TRBV3-2,TRBJ2-3,NA,TGTGCCAGCAGCCCATCAATAGCGGCAGATACGCAGTATTTT,CASSPSIAADTQYF
NA,TRBV19,TRBJ2-1,TRBD1,TGTGCCAGTAGTATAGTCCCAGGGGGTCACAATGAGCAGTTCTTC,CASSIVPGGHNEQFF
NA,TRBV7-9,TRBJ1-1,NA,TGTGCCAGCAGCTCGAGCCGGTTGAACACTGAAGCTTTCTTT,CASSSSRLNTEAFF
NA,TRBV19,TRBJ2-1,NA,TGTGCCAGTAGTTTCCTCTCACTGGACAATGAGCAGTTCTTC,CASSFLSLDNEQFF
NA,TRBV10-3,TRBJ2-5,TRBD2,TGTGCCATCAGTGATGTTTCGGGAGCGGGGGAGACCCAGTACTTC,CAISDVSGAGETQYF
NA,TRBV30,TRBJ2-7,NA,TGTGCCTGGAGGGGGAGGATAGGTTACGAGCAGTACTTC,CAWRGRIGYEQYF
NA,TRBV19,TRBJ2-5,NA,TGTGCCAGTAGTACGTATGGCCTGGAGACCCAGTACTTC,CASSTYGLETQYF
few,TRBV5-5,TRBJ1-3,NA,TGTGCCAGCAGCTTGGAGCCAGGGGCTCGAAACACCATATATTTT,CASSLEPGARNTIYF
NA,TRBV18,TRBJ1-1,NA,TGTGCCAGCTCACCACTTGAGAGGGCAGATGAAGCTTTCTTT,CASSPLERADEAFF
NA,TRBV6-1,TRBJ1-5,NA,TGTGCCAGCAGTGAAACAGGGAGGGGGCCCCAGCATTTT,CASSETGRGPQHF
NA,TRBV6-1,TRBJ1-5,NA,TGTGCCAGCAGTGAAATAACGGATTCAGGGCCCCAGCATTTT,CASSEITDSGPQHF
NA,TRBV3-1/TRBV3-2,TRBJ1-1,NA,TGTGCCAGCAGCCATGGAGGGCGGGAGGGAGCTTTCTTT,CASSHGGREGAFF
NA,TRBV18,TRBJ2-5,NA,TGTGCCAGCTCCCAGCAAGAGACCCAGTACTTC,CASSQQETQYF
few,TRBV28,TRBJ1-3,NA,TGTGCCAGCAGTTTAAGGCCCGACACTGGAAACACCATATATTTT,CASSLRPDTGNTIYF